The 15 T cell receptor beta chains listed next were all sequenced from one sample in a study of cytomegalovirus exposure and HLA in healthy donors. PCR used 60 Vbeta primers and 13 Jbeta primers. Only in-frame clones appear in the TCRdb table, and some are missing; sequencing was by immunoSEQ multiplex PCR. Of some 160,000 clones listed, about 75% are singletons. The material sequenced was PBMCs. The receptors here all came from a man aged 60-69 years in good health and CMV-seronegative.

The genes are TRBV28 and TRBJ1-1; D perhaps matches TRBD1 (5 bases). The CDR3 consists of 17 residues. The V end lost 3 bases, the J end lost 1 base, and 18 bases lay between the germline ends. Germline CDR1 and CDR2: MDHEN and SYDVKM. CDR3 in DNA: TGTGCCAGCAGTTTGGCACGCTGGGGGGAGAGGAACACTGAAGCTTTCTTT. It is translated as CASSLARWGERNTEAFF.

The chain uses TRBV27 and TRBJ1-4, with TRBD1 matching 9 bases. The CDR3 contains 18 residues. Trimming at V came to 3 bases and at J to 6 bases, leaving 14 bases not matched to a gene. Looked up from germline, CDR1 is MNHEY and CDR2 is SMNVEV (reference sequence). CDR3: CASSFRPNFTGGYEKLFF. The CDR3 DNA follows: TGTGCCAGCAGTTTTCGACCTAACTTCACAGGGGGCTATGAAAAACTGTTTTTT.

The chain recombines TRBV6-5 with TRBJ2-1; D is possibly TRBD2 (5 bases). Germline CDR1 is MNHEY and CDR2 is SVGAGI. V was pared by 5 bases and J by 6 bases, with 11 bases between. CDR3 length: 13 amino acids. The CDR3 loop reads CASSATRVNEQFF. Written as DNA, the CDR3 is TGTGCCAGCAGTGCCACTAGGGTCAATGAGCAGTTCTTC.

This chain links TRBV6-1 with TRBJ1-2, with 8 nucleotides matching TRBD1. The CDR3 runs to 14 residues. The ends lost 1 base at V and 6 bases at J; junction bases unmatched: 4. Germline assignment: CDR1 MNHNS and CDR2 SASEGT. CDR3 nucleotide sequence: TGTGCCAGCAGTGAAGTACAGGGGGAAGATGGCTACACCTTC. Translating it yields CASSEVQGEDGYTF.

The chain couples TRBV5-4 to TRBJ2-5, with 7 nucleotides matching TRBD2. The V and J ends lost 6 bases and 0 bases, in that order; junction bases with no gene match: 8. Germline V gene sequence: CDR1 SGHNT, CDR2 YYREEE (reference sequence). There are 15 residues in the CDR3. The CDR3 here is CASTPSLADQETQYF. CDR3 sequence (DNA): TGTGCCAGCACCCCCTCTCTAGCGGACCAAGAGACCCAGTACTTC.

This sequence joins TRBV6-1 and TRBJ1-5, with 10 bases aligning to TRBD1. The CDR3 loop spans 15 amino acids. The germline V gene encodes CDR1 MNHNS and CDR2 SASEGT. Germline trimming cut 6 bases from V and 3 bases from J; bases unmatched to any gene: 5. The CDR3 bases are TGTGCCAGCAGCGGGACAGGGGCTCTCAATCAGCCCCAGCATTTT. This translates into CASSGTGALNQPQHF.

With respect to this clone: The same CDR3 arises from other DNA sequences in this sample as well. This rearrangement joins TRBV7-9 to TRBJ1-3; D is undetermined. CDR1 SEHNR and CDR2 FQNEAQ come from the germline V gene (reference sequence). The CDR3 contains 13 residues. The V gene lost 6 bases and the J gene lost 0 bases, with 6 bases spanning the gap. CDR3 sequence reads: CASREGSGNTIYF. The CDR3 DNA sequence: TGTGCCAGCAGGGAGGGCTCTGGAAACACCATATATTTT.

This chain connects TRBV9 to TRBJ2-2, with 9 bases lining up with TRBD2. Looked up from germline, CDR1 is SGDLS and CDR2 is YYNGEE. The CDR3 is 16 residues long. Germline trimming cut 0 bases from V and 7 bases from J; bases unmatched to any gene: 7. In DNA, the CDR3 is TGTGCCAGCAGCGTAGGTGTAGCGGGAGCGGTCGGGGAGCTGTTTTTT. Protein sequence: CASSVGVAGAVGELFF.

The V gene is TRBV9, the J gene TRBJ2-1, with 8 bases that match TRBD2. This CDR3 is built from 19 residues. CDR1 is SGDLS, CDR2 YYNGEE, per germline. J was trimmed by 2 bases and V by 4 bases; bases with no gene match: 17. CDR3 bases: TGTGCCAGCAGCAGCTCGGGACTAGGGGTGGAGGGGGCCTACAATGAGCAGTTCTTC. As protein: CASSSSGLGVEGAYNEQFF.

The chain recombines TRBV7-9 with TRBJ2-2; D is unclear. Per germline, CDR1 SEHNR and CDR2 FQNEAQ (reference sequence). V was pared by 1 base and J by 6 bases, with 9 bases between. The length of the CDR3 is 14 residues. For the CDR3, the DNA is TGTGCCAGCAGCTTAGGGGCCACCCCCGGGGAGCTGTTTTTT. Its protein is CASSLGATPGELFF.

The genes are TRBV7-9 and TRBJ2-3; a possible D gene is TRBD2 (5 bases). The CDR3 is 16 residues long. Germline CDR1 is SEHNR and CDR2 is FQNEAQ (reference sequence). Trimming removed 3 bases at V and 3 bases at J, with 16 bases between. CDR3 bases: TGTGCCAGCAGCTTGAAGGGAGCGGAACTTACAGATACGCAGTATTTT. Translation gives CASSLKGAELTDTQYF. Combining the CDR3 with reference TRBV7-9 and TRBJ2-3 gives the whole variable domain DTGVSQNPRHKITKRGQNVTFRCDPISEHNRLYWYRQTLGQGPEFLTYFQNEAQLEKSRLLSDRFSAERPKGSFSTLEIQRTEQGDSAMYLCASSLKGAELTDTQYFGPGTRLTVL.

This chain uses TRBV18 with TRBJ2-7; TRBD1 might be the D (5 bases). V was cut by 3 bases and J by 4 bases, with 10 bases left in between. The CDR3 is 13 residues long. The germline V gene encodes CDR1 KGHSH and CDR2 LQKENI. CDR3 nucleotides: TGTGCCAGCTCACCCATCGACAGTTACGAGCAGTACTTC. It translates to CASSPIDSYEQYF.

This clone was observed a handful of times. The chain uses TRBV11-2 and TRBJ2-3, with TRBD2 matching over 11 bases. The ends lost 1 base at V and 1 base at J; junction bases unmatched: 4. This CDR3 has 17 residues. Germline V gene sequence: CDR1 SGHAT, CDR2 FQNNGV. CDR3 sequence (DNA): TGTGCCAGCAGCTTAGGTCTACTAGCGGGAGGCACAGATACGCAGTATTTT. Residues: CASSLGLLAGGTDTQYF. Using reference TRBV11-2 and TRBJ2-3 for the parts outside the CDR3, the full variable domain is EAGVAQSPRYKIIEKRQSVAFWCNPISGHATLYWYQQILGQGPKLLIQFQNNGVVDDSQLPKDRFSAERLKGVDSTLKIQPAKLEDSAVYLCASSLGLLAGGTDTQYFGPGTRLTVL.

This clone was picked up a small number of times. V gene TRBV6-5 combines with J gene TRBJ2-2; 12 bases align to TRBD2. The CDR3 runs to 15 residues. Germline CDR1 is MNHEY and CDR2 is SVGAGI. Trimming removed 5 bases from V and 7 bases from J; junction bases left unmatched: 5. The CDR3 DNA reads as TGTGCCAGCAGTCGTCTAGCGGGAGGGGTCGGGGAGCTGTTTTTT. Its protein is CASSRLAGGVGELFF.

The V and J genes are TRBV7-8 and TRBJ1-2, with 7 bases aligning to TRBD1. The V segment lost 5 bases and the J segment 8 bases; nucleotides outside the gene matches: 11. Germline CDR1 and CDR2: SGHVS and FQNEAQ. The CDR3 is 14 amino acids. The CDR3 here is CASSRGTGVGGYTF. CDR3 nucleotides: TGTGCCAGCAGCAGAGGAACAGGGGTCGGCGGCTACACCTTC.